These T cell receptor beta chains were read from a single sample in a study of T cells in Graves' hyperthyroidism and ophthalmopathy. MiXCR, run by TCRdb on the multiplex PCR reads, gives a single entry per CDR3 protein. In the table there are approximately 870,000 distinct CDR3 sequences, roughly 40% of which are singletons. Source material: blood. These receptors came from a man aged 18 to 29 with Graves' hyperthyroidism. Each CDR3 is given with its conserved first and last residue. The D gene is left open where the match is weak. Clone size is given for some rows only: seen once, a few or many times, or a class if the clone is expanded.

d_gene	abundance	j_gene	v_gene	len	CDR3nt	CDR3aa
TRBD2	-	TRBJ2-5	TRBV5-4	17	TGTGCCAGCAGCCTGCCAGTGACTAGCGGGGTACAAGAGACCCAGTACTTC	CASSLPVTSGVQETQYF
-	few	TRBJ2-7	TRBV4-3	13	TGCGCCAGCAGCCAAGTACAGGGCGACGAGCAGTACTTC	CASSQVQGDEQYF
-	few	TRBJ2-7	TRBV2	14	TGTGCCAGCAGTGAAGGCATGTTCCTCTACGAGCAGTACTTC	CASSEGMFLYEQYF
-	-	TRBJ1-1	TRBV6-1	12	TGTGCCAGCAGTGAAGGAGGCGGAGTAGCTTTCTTT	CASSEGGGVAFF
TRBD1	-	TRBJ2-7	TRBV7-8	15	TGTGCCAGCAAGGGACAGGGGGCCCCAAGCTACGAGCAGTACTTC	CASKGQGAPSYEQYF
-	many	TRBJ2-5	TRBV7-2	13	TGTGCCAGCAGCTTAGAGGTTTGGGAGACCCAGTACTTC	CASSLEVWETQYF
TRBD1	-	TRBJ1-2	TRBV14	16	TGTGCCAGCAGCCAAGGCTTCGGGACAGGATCCTATGGCTACACCTTC	CASSQGFGTGSYGYTF
-	-	TRBJ1-3	TRBV7-9	16	TGCGCCAGCAGCCCTCCGGACAGATTCTCTGGAAACACCATATATTTT	CASSPPDRFSGNTIYF
-	many	TRBJ1-5	TRBV29-1	13	TGCAGCGCCGGGGGGGGGCAGGGCCAAACCCAGCATTTT	CSAGGGQGQTQHF
TRBD1	-	TRBJ1-2	TRBV10-1	16	TGCGCCAGCAGTCCCTCGGACAGGGGAGGGGGCTATGGCTACACCTTC	CASSPSDRGGGYGYTF
-	-	TRBJ2-7	TRBV10-3	11	TGTGCCAGCAGGACCTTATACGAGCAGTACTTC	CASRTLYEQYF
TRBD1	many	TRBJ2-2	TRBV15	14	TGTGCCACCAGCAGCTGGGACAGCACCGGGGAGCTGTTTTTT	CATSSWDSTGELFF
-	few	TRBJ1-1	TRBV14	14	TGTGCCAGCAGCCAGACCCTGAGGAGCTTTGAAGCTTTCTTT	CASSQTLRSFEAFF
-	few	TRBJ2-5	TRBV7-9	15	TGTGCCAGCAGCTTAGGCTGGGTGGACCAAGAGACCCAGTACTTC	CASSLGWVDQETQYF
TRBD1	-	TRBJ1-2	TRBV29-1	11	TGCAGCGTGAGCGGGGACAGGGGCAACACCTTC	CSVSGDRGNTF
-	-	TRBJ1-4	TRBV7-8	14	TGCGCCAGCAGCTATCCGGACGGGAATGAAAAACTGTTTTTT	CASSYPDGNEKLFF
-	-	TRBJ2-2	TRBV15	14	TGTGCCACCAGCGGGGACTTTAACACCGGGGAGCTGTTTTTT	CATSGDFNTGELFF
TRBD1	few	TRBJ2-5	TRBV2	16	TGTGCCAGCAGAACCCTCAGGGCAGGGGGCCAAGAGACCCAGTACTTC	CASRTLRAGGQETQYF
-	-	TRBJ1-2	TRBV29-1	13	TGCAGTGATTGGTCAGTGGGTTACTATGGCTACACCTTC	CSDWSVGYYGYTF
TRBD2	once	TRBJ2-7	TRBV7-6	15	TGTGCCAGCAGCCCCGGGACTACCGCCCACTACGAGCAGTACTTC	CASSPGTTAHYEQYF
-	many	TRBJ1-6	TRBV7-8	14	TGTGCCAGCAGCTTAGACCTGTATAATTCACCCCTCCACTTT	CASSLDLYNSPLHF
-	-	TRBJ2-3	TRBV7-9	14	TGTGCCAGCAGCCAGACAGGTAGCACAGATACGCAGTATTTT	CASSQTGSTDTQYF
TRBD2	-	TRBJ2-2	TRBV5-1	16	TGCGCCAGCAGTCGGACTAGCGGGACCGTCACCGGGGAGCTGTTTTTT	CASSRTSGTVTGELFF
TRBD1	-	TRBJ1-4	TRBV6-5	15	TGTGCCAGCAGTTATCTCAGGGACAGCGGGGAAAAACTGTTTTTT	CASSYLRDSGEKLFF
TRBD2	-	TRBJ2-7	TRBV7-2	16	TGTGCCAGCAGCTTAAGTGGGTTAGCGGGAGGGGGCGAGCAGTACTTC	CASSLSGLAGGGEQYF
TRBD2	many	TRBJ2-5	TRBV29-1	12	TGCAGCGTTGGGACTAGTACAGAGACCCAGTACTTC	CSVGTSTETQYF
-	-	TRBJ2-5	TRBV6-6	13	TGTGCCAGCGGCCGGGACGTACAAGAGACCCAGTACTTC	CASGRDVQETQYF
-	many	TRBJ2-7	TRBV29-1	12	TGCAGCGTTGAAGGGGGAGAGGGGGAGCAGTACTTC	CSVEGGEGEQYF
TRBD1	many	TRBJ2-7	TRBV15	14	TGTGCCACCAGTCCTACAGGGGGGCTATACGAGCAGTACTTC	CATSPTGGLYEQYF
TRBD1	once	TRBJ1-6	TRBV19	13	TGTGCCAGTAGTACCGGACAGGGAATCACGGTCCACTTT	CASSTGQGITVHF
-	few	TRBJ1-4	TRBV12-3/TRBV12-4	17	TGTGCCAGCAGTTTACAAGGATCAAGGCGGGGAGTTGAAAAACTGTTTTTT	CASSLQGSRRGVEKLFF
-	many	TRBJ2-7	TRBV29-1	15	TGCAGCGTTGCGGGCGCCGGATCAACGGGCTACGAGCAGTACTTC	CSVAGAGSTGYEQYF
TRBD2	-	TRBJ2-2	TRBV19	15	TGTGCCAGTACATGGACTAGCGGTGGGACCGGGGAGCTGTTTTTT	CASTWTSGGTGELFF